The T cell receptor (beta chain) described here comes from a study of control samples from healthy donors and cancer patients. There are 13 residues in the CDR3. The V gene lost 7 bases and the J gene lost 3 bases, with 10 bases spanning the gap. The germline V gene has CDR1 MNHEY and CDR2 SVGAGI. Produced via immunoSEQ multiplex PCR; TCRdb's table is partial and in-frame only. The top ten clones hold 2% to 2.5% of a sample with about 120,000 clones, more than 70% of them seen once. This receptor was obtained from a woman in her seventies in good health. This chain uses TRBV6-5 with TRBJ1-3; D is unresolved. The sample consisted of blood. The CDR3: CASTPGGGNTIYF. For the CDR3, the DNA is TGTGCCAGCACCCCGGGAGGTGGAAACACCATATATTTT.